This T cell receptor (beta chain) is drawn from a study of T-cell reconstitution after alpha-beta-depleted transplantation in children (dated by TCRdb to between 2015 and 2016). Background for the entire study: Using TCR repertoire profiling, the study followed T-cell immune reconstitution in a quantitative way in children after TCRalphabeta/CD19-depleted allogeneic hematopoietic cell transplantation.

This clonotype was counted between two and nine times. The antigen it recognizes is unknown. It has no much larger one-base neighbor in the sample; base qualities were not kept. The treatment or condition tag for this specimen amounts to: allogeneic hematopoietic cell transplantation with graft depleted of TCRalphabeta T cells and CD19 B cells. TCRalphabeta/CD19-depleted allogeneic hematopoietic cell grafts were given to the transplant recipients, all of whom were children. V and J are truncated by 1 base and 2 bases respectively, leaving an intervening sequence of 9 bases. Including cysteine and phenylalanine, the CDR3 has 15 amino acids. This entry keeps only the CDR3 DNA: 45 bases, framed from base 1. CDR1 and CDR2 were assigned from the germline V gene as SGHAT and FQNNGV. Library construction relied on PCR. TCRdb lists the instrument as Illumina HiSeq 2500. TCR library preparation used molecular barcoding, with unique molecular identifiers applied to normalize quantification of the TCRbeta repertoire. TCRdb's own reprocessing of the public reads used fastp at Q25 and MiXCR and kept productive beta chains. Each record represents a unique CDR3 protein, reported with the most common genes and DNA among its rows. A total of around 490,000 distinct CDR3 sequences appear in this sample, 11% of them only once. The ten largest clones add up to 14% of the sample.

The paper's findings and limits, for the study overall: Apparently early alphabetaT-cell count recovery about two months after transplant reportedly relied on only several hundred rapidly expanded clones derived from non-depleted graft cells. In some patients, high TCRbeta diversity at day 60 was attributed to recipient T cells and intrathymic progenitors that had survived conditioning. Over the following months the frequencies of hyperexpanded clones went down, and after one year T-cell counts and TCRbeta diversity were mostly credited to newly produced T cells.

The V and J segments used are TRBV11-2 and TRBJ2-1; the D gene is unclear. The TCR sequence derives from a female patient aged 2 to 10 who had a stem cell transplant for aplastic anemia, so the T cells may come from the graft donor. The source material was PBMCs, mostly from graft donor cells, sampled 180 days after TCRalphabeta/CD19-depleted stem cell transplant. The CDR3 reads CASSLGRAPYNEQFF. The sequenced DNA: TGTGCCAGCAGCTTAGGAAGGGCCCCCTACAATGAGCAGTTCTTC.